This T cell receptor (beta chain) was recovered during a study of PD-1 blockade in classical Hodgkin lymphoma. Findings and caveats of the study: Underlying causes for the observed repertoire differences were not defined, possibly disease activity or prior therapy.

Sequencing used immunoSEQ multiplex PCR; TCRdb keeps in-frame clones, though not all of them. The data hold some 5,400 clones, with 85% to 90% observed a single time. This clone was seen more than once but under ten times. Its cognate antigen is unknown. The length of the CDR3 is 13 residues. Looked up from germline, CDR1 is LGHNT and CDR2 is FRNRAP. V lost 7 bases and J 6 bases, leaving 15 bases between the germline ends. The time point: newly diagnosed, previously untreated cHL patient sample. Isolated CD8+ T cells were derived from thawed PBMCs through magnetic negative selection. Peripheral samples used as comparators were newly diagnosed, untreated classical Hodgkin lymphoma PBMCs.

Material: CD8+ T cells from blood. V is TRBV12-5 and J is TRBJ1-1; D not certain. This TCR came from a human donor with classical Hodgkin lymphoma. DNA for the CDR3: TGTGCTAGTGTTACCGGGGTGATCGCTGAAGCTTTCTTT. Amino acids: CASVTGVIAEAFF.